This passage covers 28 T cell receptor beta chains from one sample sequenced in a study of T cells in narcolepsy. The protocol was immunoSEQ multiplex PCR, while the TCRdb copy is restricted to in-frame clones and leaves out a portion. Altogether under 30,000 clones are present, under 85% being singletons, with the ten largest covering around 0.85%. Sample: CD45RA- memory CD4+ T cells from PBMCs. The receptors stem from a human donor with narcolepsy.

V usage is TRBV29-1 and J usage is TRBJ2-7; D gene ambiguous. Between the trimmed V and J ends, which lost 8 bases and 6 bases, there was a span of 14 bases. CDR1 is SQVTM and CDR2 is ANQGSEA in the germline V gene. The CDR3 runs 11 residues. Here the CDR3 DNA reads TGCAGCACGGGTTGGGTAGGCGAGCAGTACTTC. This sequence encodes CSTGWVGEQYF.

The J gene is TRBJ2-7, the V gene TRBV2; no firm D call. In germline, CDR1 is SNHLY, CDR2 FYNNEI. V shed 1 base and J shed 4 bases, with 5 bases lying between them. This CDR3 has 12 amino acids. CDR3 nucleotide sequence: TGTGCCAGCAGTGAAGAACGATACGAGCAGTACTTC. It codes for CASSEERYEQYF.

This rearrangement joins TRBV7-8 to TRBJ2-3, with 9 positions matching TRBD2. The germline gives CDR1 SGHVS, CDR2 FQNEAQ. This CDR3 is built from 16 residues. The V gene end was trimmed by 4 bases and the J gene end by 4 bases; junction bases not matched to a gene: 9. The CDR3 reads CASSSPQRGDSDTQYF. Written as DNA, the CDR3 is TGTGCCAGCAGCTCACCACAGCGGGGGGACTCAGATACGCAGTATTTT.

The chain carries TRBV7-3 and TRBJ1-1; 7 nucleotides align to TRBD1. The CDR3 is made up of 16 amino acids. V lost 1 base to trimming and J lost 5 bases; unmatched junction nucleotides: 10. Per the germline V gene, CDR1 is SGHTA and CDR2 is FQGTGA. The CDR3 DNA follows: TGTGCCAGCAGCTTAAACGCCCCTTCACAGGGGACTGAAGCTTTCTTT. Protein product: CASSLNAPSQGTEAFF. Together with reference TRBV7-3 and TRBJ1-1, the CDR3 gives the full variable domain: GAGVSQTPSNKVTEKGKYVELRCDPISGHTALYWYRQSLGQGPEFLIYFQGTGAADDSGLPNDRFFAVRPEGSVSTLKIQRTERGDSAVYLCASSLNAPSQGTEAFFGQGTRLTVV.

DNA for the CDR3: TGTGCCAGCAGCCCGGGACTGCCGGGGAACACCATATATTTT. Translated: CASSPGLPGNTIYF. This chain connects TRBV7-2 to TRBJ1-3; TRBD1 is a possible D gene (5 bases). V was clipped by 5 bases and J by 7 bases, with 15 bases between them. CDR1 SGHTA and CDR2 FQGNSA come from the germline V gene. The CDR3 is 14 residues long.

This chain links TRBV5-6 with TRBJ1-6, with D hard to call. V gave up 4 bases and J gave up 13 bases, with 21 bases separating them. The CDR3 runs to 15 residues. Per germline, CDR1 SGHDT and CDR2 YYEEEE. The DNA of the CDR3 is TGTGCCAGCAGCCAAATATCGACCACCGGAACCCCCCTCCACTTT. It is translated as CASSQISTTGTPLHF.

The chain has TRBV5-4 and TRBJ2-7; either TRBD1 or TRBD2 may supply D (5 bases each). Germline V CDR1 and CDR2: SGHNT, YYREEE (reference sequence). The V end was cut by 2 bases, the J end by 0 bases, with 15 bases between. The CDR3 is 16 amino acids. CDR3 DNA: TGTGCCAGCAGCTTACGGGACGGCTTTACCTCCTACGAGCAGTACTTC. This gives the protein CASSLRDGFTSYEQYF.

The genes are TRBV4-1 and TRBJ1-3, with D possibly TRBD1 on 6 matching bases. Per germline, CDR1 MGHRA and CDR2 YSYEKL. The CDR3 runs 18 residues. The V end was cut by 0 bases, the J end by 0 bases, with 15 bases between. The CDR3 coding sequence is TGCGCCAGCAGCCAAGATCGAGCAGGGGCGAGCTCTGGAAACACCATATATTTT. Its protein product is CASSQDRAGASSGNTIYF.

The V and J genes are TRBV7-2 and TRBJ1-4; no reliable D call. The ends were cut back, 3 bases at V and 3 bases at J, with 8 bases in the middle. The CDR3 covers 14 residues. CDR1 is SGHTA and CDR2 is FQGNSA in the germline V gene. The CDR3 loop reads CASSLGGANEKLFF. For the CDR3, the DNA is TGTGCCAGCAGCTTGGGTGGAGCTAATGAAAAACTGTTTTTT.

The chain carries TRBV7-9 and TRBJ2-3; D is ambiguous. The CDR3 covers 15 residues. From germline, CDR1 is SEHNR and CDR2 FQNEAQ (reference sequence). Trimming stripped 5 bases from V and 1 base from J, with 13 bases between. CDR3 amino acids: CASSPNPQRTDTQYF. CDR3 bases: TGTGCCAGCAGCCCAAACCCCCAGCGCACAGATACGCAGTATTTT.

The chain combines TRBV10-3 with TRBJ2-1; D gene uncertain. V was shortened by 8 bases and J by 6 bases, with 17 bases between the two germline ends. CDR1 is ENHRY, CDR2 SYGVKD, per germline. The CDR3 has 14 residues. CDR3 bases: TGTGCCATCTCTGACCCACAAATGGGCAATGAGCAGTTCTTC. It yields the protein CAISDPQMGNEQFF.

The V and J genes are TRBV21-1 and TRBJ1-2. TRBV21-1 is a listed pseudogene. The CDR3 has 15 amino acids. The CDR3 region has the DNA TGTGCCAGCAGCAAAGTTAAGGGAGCTAACTATGGCTACACCTTC. Encoded protein: CASSKVKGANYGYTF.

The chain uses TRBV4-3 and TRBJ2-2, with 8 bases lining up with TRBD1. Unmatched junction bases numbered 6, after V lost 2 bases and J lost 13 bases. In germline, CDR1 is LGHNA, CDR2 YSLEER. The CDR3 length is 13 residues. The CDR3, as DNA: TGCGCCAGCAGCCAAATAGGACAGGGCGCGCTGTTTTTT. Amino acid sequence: CASSQIGQGALFF.

This sequence joins TRBV4-3 and TRBJ2-3; D is undetermined. This CDR3 has 14 residues. Germline V gives CDR1 LGHNA, CDR2 YSLEER. V was trimmed by 4 bases and J by 0 bases, leaving 8 bases between them. The DNA for the CDR3 is TGCGCCAGCAGCCTGGCGACTAGCACAGATACGCAGTATTTT. This translates into CASSLATSTDTQYF.

The V and J genes are TRBV9 and TRBJ1-1, with 10 bases that match TRBD1. Germline V gene data show CDR1 as SGDLS and CDR2 as YYNGEE. The ends lost 4 bases at V and 1 base at J; junction bases unmatched: 4. The CDR3 is made up of 15 amino acids. CDR3 region: CASSRRDRGNTEAFF. The CDR3 DNA reads as TGTGCCAGCAGCCGCCGGGACAGGGGGAACACTGAAGCTTTCTTT. Full variable domain (missing parts from reference TRBV9 and TRBJ1-1): DSGVTQTPKHLITATGQRVTLRCSPRSGDLSVYWYQQSLDQGLQFLIQYYNGEERAKGNILERFSAQQFPDLHSELNLSSLELGDSALYFCASSRRDRGNTEAFFGQGTRLTVV.

V usage is TRBV29-1 and J usage is TRBJ1-2, with TRBD1 identical over 9 bases. This CDR3 spans 17 amino acids. Trimming cost V 5 bases and J 5 bases; bases outside gene matches: 18. CDR1 SQVTM and CDR2 ANQGSEA come from the germline V gene. The CDR3 reads CSVHVVQGAHGLYGYTF. The CDR3 DNA follows: TGCAGCGTTCACGTAGTACAGGGGGCCCACGGGTTATATGGCTACACCTTC.

The chain combines TRBV20-1 with TRBJ1-4; D gene ambiguous. Germline V gene sequence: CDR1 DFQATT, CDR2 SNEGSKA (reference sequence). V was clipped by 2 bases and J by 8 bases, with 6 bases between them. CDR3 size: 11 residues. The CDR3: CSARRREKLFF. The CDR3 DNA follows: TGCAGTGCTAGAAGGCGGGAAAAACTGTTTTTT.

This clone was recorded a few times. The chain couples TRBV18 to TRBJ1-1; TRBD1 agrees at 12 bases. Trimming took 2 bases from V and 4 from J; bases not matched to a gene: 5. Germline values: CDR1 KGHSH, CDR2 LQKENI. CDR3 length equals 16 residues. CDR3 DNA sequence: TGTGCCAGCTCACCAGGGACAGGGGGCATGGGCACTGAAGCTTTCTTT. It is translated as CASSPGTGGMGTEAFF.

This chain connects TRBV7-9 to TRBJ2-5, with 7 positions matching TRBD1. The CDR3 sequence is 17 residues long. V shed 2 bases and J 5 bases; nucleotides not matched to a gene: 14. Germline V gene data show CDR1 as SEHNR and CDR2 as FQNEAQ (reference sequence). CDR3 residues: CASSLWGQSKKEETQYF. The CDR3 nucleotides are TGTGCCAGCAGCTTATGGGGACAGTCAAAAAAGGAGGAGACCCAGTACTTC.

This CDR3 reads CASKPGQGRSFGANVLTF. The CDR3 nucleotides read TGTGCCAGTAAACCGGGACAGGGGCGTTCGTTTGGGGCCAACGTCCTGACTTTC. The gene calls are TRBV19 and TRBJ2-6; 10 nucleotides align to TRBD1. V lost 7 bases to trimming and J lost 3 bases; unmatched junction nucleotides: 12. The CDR3 loop spans 18 amino acids. Germline assignment: CDR1 LNHDA and CDR2 SQIVND (reference sequence). Looking up the rest from reference TRBV19 and TRBJ2-6 gives the full variable domain: DGGITQSPKYLFRKEGQNVTLSCEQNLNHDAMYWYRQDPGQGLRLIYYSQIVNDFQKGDIAEGYSVSREKKESFPLTVTSAQKNPTAFYLCASKPGQGRSFGANVLTFGAGSRLTVL.

The rearrangement uses TRBV7-2 and TRBJ2-6; D call uncertain. The germline V gene has CDR1 SGHTA and CDR2 FQGNSA. The CDR3 spans 16 residues. V dropped 0 bases and J dropped 0 bases, with 6 bases sitting between them. In DNA, the CDR3 is TGTGCCAGCAGCTTAGCTCCCGCCTCTGGGGCCAACGTCCTGACTTTC. Protein product: CASSLAPASGANVLTF.

This chain uses TRBV4-2 with TRBJ2-5, with 10 bases identical to TRBD2. CDR1 is LGHNA and CDR2 is YNFKEQ in the germline V gene. CDR3 size: 17 residues. V was pared by 0 bases and J by 5 bases, with 9 bases of the junction left unmatched. The chain's CDR3 is CASSQDPSGGLLETQYF. The CDR3 DNA sequence: TGTGCCAGCAGCCAAGATCCTAGCGGGGGACTCCTCGAGACCCAGTACTTC.

The chain has TRBV5-6 and TRBJ2-3; 11 nucleotides line up with TRBD2. After removal of 2 bases from V and 2 bases from J, the junction contained 4 bases not matched to a gene. The V gene's germline CDR1 is SGHDT and CDR2 YYEEEE. This CDR3 is 16 amino acids long. CDR3 sequence: CASSLVLAGATDTQYF. The CDR3 bases are TGTGCCAGCAGCTTAGTACTAGCGGGGGCCACAGATACGCAGTATTTT.

J is TRBJ1-1 and V is TRBV29-1; D possibly corresponds to TRBD1 (5 bases). Germline CDR1 SQVTM, CDR2 ANQGSEA. The length of the CDR3 is 14 residues. V lost 2 bases to trimming and J lost 4 bases, with 14 bases between them. The CDR3 is CSVETGSRATEAFF. CDR3 in DNA: TGCAGCGTTGAAACTGGGAGCAGGGCCACTGAAGCTTTCTTT.

This rearrangement joins TRBV30 to TRBJ2-7; TRBD1 matches 9 bases. Germline CDR1 is GTSNPN and CDR2 is SVGIG (reference sequence). After removal of 1 base from V and 1 base from J, the junction contained 5 bases not matched to a gene. This CDR3 is 15 amino acids long. The CDR3 reads CAWSETGGSSYEQYF. In nucleotides, the CDR3 is TGTGCCTGGAGTGAGACAGGGGGTTCGTCCTACGAGCAGTACTTC.

This chain joins TRBV5-6 and TRBJ2-1; 8 bases map to TRBD2. With V trimmed by 4 bases and J by 6 bases, 12 bases remained unmatched. This CDR3 region has 16 residues. CDR1 and CDR2 (germline): SGHDT, YYEEEE. CDR3 in DNA: TGTGCCAGCAGCCCCCGGGGGGGGAGTACTCGCAATGAGCAGTTCTTC. Its protein is CASSPRGGSTRNEQFF.

The genes are TRBV28 and TRBJ2-1; possibly TRBD1 or TRBD2 for D (5 bases each). The V gene lost 5 bases and the J gene lost 0 bases, with 17 bases spanning the gap. Looked up from germline, CDR1 is MDHEN and CDR2 is SYDVKM. The CDR3 is 17 amino acids. The DNA for the CDR3 is TGTGCCAGCAGTCCCCCATGGGCAGGGAGCTCCTACAATGAGCAGTTCTTC. This gives the protein CASSPPWAGSSYNEQFF. The full variable domain, its missing parts supplied by reference TRBV28 and TRBJ2-1, is DVKVTQSSRYLVKRTGEKVFLECVQDMDHENMFWYRQDPGLGLRLIYFSYDVKMKEKGDIPEGYSVSREKKERFSLILESASTNQTSMYLCASSPPWAGSSYNEQFFGPGTRLTVL.

This clone was observed a handful of times. The J gene is TRBJ1-1, the V gene TRBV6-6; D not certain. Trimming shortened V by 4 bases and J by 6 bases, and 6 bases separated the two germline ends. The germline V gene has CDR1 MNHNY and CDR2 SVGAGI (reference sequence). CDR3 length equals 11 residues. The CDR3 DNA reads TGTGCCAGCAGTTCGGGTCCTGAAGCTTTCTTT. Encoded protein: CASSSGPEAFF.